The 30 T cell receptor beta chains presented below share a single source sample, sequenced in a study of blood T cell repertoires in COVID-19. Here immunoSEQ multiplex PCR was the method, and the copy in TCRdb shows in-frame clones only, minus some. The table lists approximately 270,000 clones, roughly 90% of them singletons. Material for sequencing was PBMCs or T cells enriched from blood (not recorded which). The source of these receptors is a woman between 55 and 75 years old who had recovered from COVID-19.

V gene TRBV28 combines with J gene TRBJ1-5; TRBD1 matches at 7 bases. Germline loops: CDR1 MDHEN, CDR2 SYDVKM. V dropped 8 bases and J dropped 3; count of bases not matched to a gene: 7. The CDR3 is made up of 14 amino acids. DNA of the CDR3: TGTGCCAGCGGACAGGTTTTCGACAATCAGCCCCAGCATTTT. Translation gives CASGQVFDNQPQHF.

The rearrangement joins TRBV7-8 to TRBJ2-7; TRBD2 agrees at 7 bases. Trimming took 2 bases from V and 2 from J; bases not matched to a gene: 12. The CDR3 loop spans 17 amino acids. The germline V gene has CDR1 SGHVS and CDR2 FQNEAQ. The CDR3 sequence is CASSLSLGSGNTYEQYF. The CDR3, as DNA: TGTGCCAGCAGCTTATCCCTCGGGAGCGGGAACACCTACGAGCAGTACTTC.

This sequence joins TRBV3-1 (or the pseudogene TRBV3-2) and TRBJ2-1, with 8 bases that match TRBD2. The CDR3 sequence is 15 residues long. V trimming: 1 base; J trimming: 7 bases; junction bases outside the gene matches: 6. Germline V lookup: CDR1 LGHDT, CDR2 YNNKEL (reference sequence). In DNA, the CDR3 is TGTGCCAGCAGCCAAGCAGCGGGAGCGTGGAATGAGCAGTTCTTC. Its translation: CASSQAAGAWNEQFF.

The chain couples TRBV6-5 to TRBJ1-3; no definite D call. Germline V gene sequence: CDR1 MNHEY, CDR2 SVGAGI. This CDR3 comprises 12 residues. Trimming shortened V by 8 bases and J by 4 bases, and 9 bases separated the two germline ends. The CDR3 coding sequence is TGTGCCAGCCACCCCACAGGAAACACCATATATTTT. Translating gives CASHPTGNTIYF.

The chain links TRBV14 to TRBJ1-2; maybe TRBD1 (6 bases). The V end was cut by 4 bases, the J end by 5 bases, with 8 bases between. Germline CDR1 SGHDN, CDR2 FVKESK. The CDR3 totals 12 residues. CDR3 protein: CASSPRGYGYTF. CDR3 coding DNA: TGTGCCAGCAGCCCGAGGGGGTATGGCTACACCTTC.

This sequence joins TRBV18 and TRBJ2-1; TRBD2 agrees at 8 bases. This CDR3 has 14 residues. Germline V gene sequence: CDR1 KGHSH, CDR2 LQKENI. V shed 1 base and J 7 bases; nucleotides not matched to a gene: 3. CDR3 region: CASSPQIAGNEQFF. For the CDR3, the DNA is TGTGCCAGCTCACCACAAATAGCGGGGAATGAGCAGTTCTTC.

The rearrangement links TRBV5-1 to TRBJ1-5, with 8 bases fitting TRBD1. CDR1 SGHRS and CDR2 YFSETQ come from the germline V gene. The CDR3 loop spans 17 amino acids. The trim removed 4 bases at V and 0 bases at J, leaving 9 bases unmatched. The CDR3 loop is CASSPGQGMASNQPQHF. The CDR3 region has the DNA TGCGCCAGCAGCCCTGGACAGGGAATGGCTAGCAATCAGCCCCAGCATTTT.

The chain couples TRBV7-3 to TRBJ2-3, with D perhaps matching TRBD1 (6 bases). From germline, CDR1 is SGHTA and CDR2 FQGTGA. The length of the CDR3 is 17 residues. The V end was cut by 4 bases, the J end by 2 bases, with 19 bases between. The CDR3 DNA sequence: TGTGCCAGCAGCTCCCAACCCCACAGGGTTCCCACAGATACGCAGTATTTT. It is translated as CASSSQPHRVPTDTQYF.

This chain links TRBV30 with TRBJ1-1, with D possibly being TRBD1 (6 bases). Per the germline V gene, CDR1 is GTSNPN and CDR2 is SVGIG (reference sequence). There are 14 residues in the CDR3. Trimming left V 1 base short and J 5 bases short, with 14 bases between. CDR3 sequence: CAWSAGASGTEAFF. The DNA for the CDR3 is TGTGCCTGGAGTGCAGGGGCCTCGGGGACTGAAGCTTTCTTT.

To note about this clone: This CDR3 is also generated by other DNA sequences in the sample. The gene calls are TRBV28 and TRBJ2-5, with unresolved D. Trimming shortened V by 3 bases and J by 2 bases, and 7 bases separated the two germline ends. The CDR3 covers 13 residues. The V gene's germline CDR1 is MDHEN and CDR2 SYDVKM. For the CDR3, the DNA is TGTGCCAGCAGTTTTCCCGTGCAAGAGACCCAGTACTTC. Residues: CASSFPVQETQYF.

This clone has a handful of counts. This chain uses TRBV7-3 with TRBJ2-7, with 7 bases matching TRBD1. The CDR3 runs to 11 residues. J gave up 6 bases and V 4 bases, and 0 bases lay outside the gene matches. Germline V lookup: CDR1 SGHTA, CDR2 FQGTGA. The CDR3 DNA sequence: TGTGCCAGCAGCTCAGGGGGCGAGCAGTACTTC. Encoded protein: CASSSGGEQYF.

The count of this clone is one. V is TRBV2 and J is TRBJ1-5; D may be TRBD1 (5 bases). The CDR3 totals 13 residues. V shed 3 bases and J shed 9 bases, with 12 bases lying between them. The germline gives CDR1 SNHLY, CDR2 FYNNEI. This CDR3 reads CASSDTGEWPQHF. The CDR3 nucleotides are TGTGCCAGCAGTGATACGGGGGAGTGGCCCCAGCATTTT.

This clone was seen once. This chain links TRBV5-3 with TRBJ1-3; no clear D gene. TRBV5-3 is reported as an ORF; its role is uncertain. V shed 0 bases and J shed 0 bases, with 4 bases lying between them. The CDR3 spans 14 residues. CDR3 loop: CARSLGHSGNTIYF. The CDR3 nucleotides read TGTGCCAGAAGCTTGGGGCACTCTGGAAACACCATATATTTT.

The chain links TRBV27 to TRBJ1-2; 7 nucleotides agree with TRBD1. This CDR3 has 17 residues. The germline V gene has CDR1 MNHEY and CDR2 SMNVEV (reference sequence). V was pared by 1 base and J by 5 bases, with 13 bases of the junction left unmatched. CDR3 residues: CASSLYRPRQGRYGYTF. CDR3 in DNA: TGTGCCAGCAGTTTATATCGGCCCCGACAGGGCAGATATGGCTACACCTTC.

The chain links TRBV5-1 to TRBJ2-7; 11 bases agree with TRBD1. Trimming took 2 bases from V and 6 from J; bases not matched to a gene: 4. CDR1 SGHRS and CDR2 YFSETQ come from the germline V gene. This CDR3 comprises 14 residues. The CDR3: CASSFGQGAVEQYF. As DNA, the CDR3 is TGCGCCAGCAGCTTTGGACAGGGGGCGGTCGAGCAGTACTTC.

CDR3 nucleotides: TGTGCCAGCAGCTTTAGGTTTAGGACAGGGGAAGAAAAACTGTTTTTT. Its translation: CASSFRFRTGEEKLFF. The V gene is TRBV7-8, the J gene TRBJ1-4; 9 positions agree with TRBD1. Unmatched junction bases numbered 10, after V lost 3 bases and J lost 8 bases. The germline V gene has CDR1 SGHVS and CDR2 FQNEAQ. CDR3 length equals 16 residues.

DNA of the CDR3: TGTGCCATCGGGGGACAGGGAGTCCACGAGCAGTACTTC. This codes for CAIGGQGVHEQYF. V usage is TRBV10-3 and J usage is TRBJ2-7; 9 bases agree with TRBD1. V shed 8 bases and J 5 bases; nucleotides not matched to a gene: 7. The CDR3 is 13 amino acids. Looked up from germline, CDR1 is ENHRY and CDR2 is SYGVKD.

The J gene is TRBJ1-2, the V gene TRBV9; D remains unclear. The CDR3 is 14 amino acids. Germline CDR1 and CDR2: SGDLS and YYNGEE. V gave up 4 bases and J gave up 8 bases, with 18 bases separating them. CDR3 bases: TGTGCCAGCAGCCCCCCCGGTCCAACGGGGGGCTACACCTTC. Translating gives CASSPPGPTGGYTF.

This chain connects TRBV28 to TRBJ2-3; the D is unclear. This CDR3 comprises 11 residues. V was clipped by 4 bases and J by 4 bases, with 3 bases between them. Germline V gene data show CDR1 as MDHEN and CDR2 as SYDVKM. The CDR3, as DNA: TGTGCCAGCAGTTCGGCAGATACGCAGTATTTT. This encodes CASSSADTQYF.

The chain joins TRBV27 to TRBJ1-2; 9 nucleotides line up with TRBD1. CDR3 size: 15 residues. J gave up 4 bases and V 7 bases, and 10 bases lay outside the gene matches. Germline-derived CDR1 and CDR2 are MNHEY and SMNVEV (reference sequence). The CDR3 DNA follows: TGTGCCAGCACTCCTTACCGGGACAGGGCCTATGGCTACACCTTC. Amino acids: CASTPYRDRAYGYTF.

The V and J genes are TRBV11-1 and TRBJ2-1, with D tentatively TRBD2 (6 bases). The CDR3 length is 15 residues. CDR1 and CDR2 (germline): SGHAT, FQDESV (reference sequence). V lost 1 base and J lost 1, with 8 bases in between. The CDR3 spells CASSLVLASYNEQFF. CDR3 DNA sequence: TGTGCCAGCAGCTTAGTCCTAGCGTCCTACAATGAGCAGTTCTTC.

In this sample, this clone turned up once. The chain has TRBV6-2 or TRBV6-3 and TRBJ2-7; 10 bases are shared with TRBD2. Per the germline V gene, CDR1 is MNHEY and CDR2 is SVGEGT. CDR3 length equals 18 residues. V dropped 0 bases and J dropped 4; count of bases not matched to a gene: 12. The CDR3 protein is CASSYSTLSGGDRYEQYF. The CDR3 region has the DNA TGTGCCAGCAGTTACTCGACTTTGAGCGGGGGGGACCGTTACGAGCAGTACTTC.

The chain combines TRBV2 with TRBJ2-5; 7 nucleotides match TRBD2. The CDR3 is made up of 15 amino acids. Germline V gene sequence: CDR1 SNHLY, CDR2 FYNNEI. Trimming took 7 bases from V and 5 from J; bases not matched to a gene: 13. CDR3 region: CASTQAGSGHETQYF. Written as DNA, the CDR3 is TGTGCCAGCACCCAAGCGGGGTCCGGACATGAGACCCAGTACTTC.

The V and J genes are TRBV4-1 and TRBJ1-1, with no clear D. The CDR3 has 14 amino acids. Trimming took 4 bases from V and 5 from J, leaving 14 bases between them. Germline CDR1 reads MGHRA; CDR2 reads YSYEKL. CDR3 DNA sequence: TGCGCCAGCAGCCTTACCGGGAAAAAAACTGAAGCTTTCTTT. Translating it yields CASSLTGKKTEAFF.

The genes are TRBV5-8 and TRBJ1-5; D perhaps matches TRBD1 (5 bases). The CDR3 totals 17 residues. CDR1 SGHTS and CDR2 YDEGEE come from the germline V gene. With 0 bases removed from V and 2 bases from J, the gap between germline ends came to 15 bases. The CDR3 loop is CASSLEGVIWGNQPQHF. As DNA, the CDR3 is TGTGCCAGCAGCTTGGAAGGGGTTATTTGGGGCAATCAGCCCCAGCATTTT.

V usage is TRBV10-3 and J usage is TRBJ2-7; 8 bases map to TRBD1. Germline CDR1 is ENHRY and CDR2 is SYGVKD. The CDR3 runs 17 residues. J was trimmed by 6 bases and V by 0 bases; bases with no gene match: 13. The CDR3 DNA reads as TGTGCCATCAGTGAGTCTTTCGACAGGGGCGCGGCCGTCGAGCAGTACTTC. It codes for CAISESFDRGAAVEQYF.

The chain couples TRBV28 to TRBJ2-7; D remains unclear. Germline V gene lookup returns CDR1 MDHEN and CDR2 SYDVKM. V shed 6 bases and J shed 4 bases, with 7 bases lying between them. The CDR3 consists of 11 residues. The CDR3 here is CASSLAYEQYF. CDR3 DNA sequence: TGTGCCAGCAGCCTCGCGTACGAGCAGTACTTC.

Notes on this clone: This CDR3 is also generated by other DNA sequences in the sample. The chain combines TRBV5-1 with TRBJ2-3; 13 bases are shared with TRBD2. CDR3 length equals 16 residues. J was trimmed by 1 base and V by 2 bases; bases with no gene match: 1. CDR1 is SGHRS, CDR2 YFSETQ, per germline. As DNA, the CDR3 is TGCGCCAGCAGCTTAGGGACTAGCGGGGGCACAGATACGCAGTATTTT. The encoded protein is CASSLGTSGGTDTQYF.

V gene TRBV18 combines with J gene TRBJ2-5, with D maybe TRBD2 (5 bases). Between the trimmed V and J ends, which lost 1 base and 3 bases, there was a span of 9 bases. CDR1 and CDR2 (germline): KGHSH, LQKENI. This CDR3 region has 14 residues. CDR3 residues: CASSPRRLKETQYF. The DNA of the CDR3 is TGTGCCAGCTCACCACGGAGGCTAAAAGAGACCCAGTACTTC.

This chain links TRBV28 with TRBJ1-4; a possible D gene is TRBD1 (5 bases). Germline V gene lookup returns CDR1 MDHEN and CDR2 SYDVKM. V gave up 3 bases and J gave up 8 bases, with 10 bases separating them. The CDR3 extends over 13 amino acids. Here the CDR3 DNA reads TGTGCCAGCAGTTTGACAGCGCAGGAAAAACTGTTTTTT. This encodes CASSLTAQEKLFF. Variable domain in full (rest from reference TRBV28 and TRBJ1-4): DVKVTQSSRYLVKRTGEKVFLECVQDMDHENMFWYRQDPGLGLRLIYFSYDVKMKEKGDIPEGYSVSREKKERFSLILESASTNQTSMYLCASSLTAQEKLFFGSGTQLSVL.